These T cell receptor beta chains were read from a single sample in a study of identifying expanded T cells in peripheral blood. TCRdb's copy holds only in-frame clones and misses some; the assay was immunoSEQ multiplex PCR. The profile shows around 80,000 clones, almost 90% of them singletons. Source material: blood. The receptors stem from a person aged 18 to 75 in good health. Both conserved end residues are part of each CDR3. A D gene is named only where the DNA matches it firmly.

J	D	V	CDR3
TRBJ1-1	NA	TRBV5-1	CASSSGARTEAFF
TRBJ2-2	TRBD2	TRBV11-2	CASSLMASGNTGELFF
TRBJ2-3	TRBD1	TRBV5-1	CATGQGTDTQYF
TRBJ2-4	TRBD1	TRBV7-9	CASSYGQGKNIQYF
TRBJ2-1	NA	TRBV10-3	CATWDVRFGEQFF
TRBJ2-7	NA	TRBV4-3	CASSQEMGPRPRPEPEQYF
TRBJ2-5	NA	TRBV5-1	CASSLGGGETQYF
TRBJ1-4	NA	TRBV9	CASSPGQTTNEKLFF
TRBJ2-1	TRBD2	TRBV7-9	CASSPGTSGIYNEQFF
TRBJ1-6	TRBD1	TRBV2	CASSGGQGGSPLHF
TRBJ2-1	TRBD2	TRBV5-3	CARSSGTSPNNEQFF
TRBJ2-7	NA	TRBV5-1	CASSRDNSYEQYF
TRBJ2-5	TRBD2	TRBV11-3	CASSLASGSGETQYF
TRBJ2-5	TRBD1	TRBV29-1	CSASHGQGSTKRETQYF
TRBJ2-7	NA	TRBV27	CASSSPGKGGYEQYF
TRBJ2-1	NA	TRBV29-1	CSGWSYNEQFF
TRBJ2-7	NA	TRBV19	CASSTGYPSYEQYF
TRBJ1-2	NA	TRBV7-9	CASSPTGRDYGYTF
TRBJ1-5	TRBD1	TRBV5-5	CASSVGQGGRQPQHF
TRBJ1-5	NA	TRBV6-4	CASSHRRSQSNQPQHF
TRBJ2-7	NA	TRBV7-9	CASSLIGQGYEQYF
TRBJ1-1	NA	TRBV29-1	CSVDGLEGGRTEAFF
TRBJ1-2	NA	TRBV7-2	CASSFEGTRKGYTF
NA	TRBD2	TRBV7-7	CASSSGASYEQYF
TRBJ2-5	NA	TRBV10-1	CASSEQPQETQYF
TRBJ2-3	NA	TRBV11-3	CASSLVPDRHTDTQYF
TRBJ2-7	NA	TRBV5-6	CASSLMGFSYEQYF
TRBJ2-3	TRBD1	TRBV5-1	CASSWTGPTDTQYF
TRBJ1-1	NA	TRBV6-5	CASSSGQGLVTEAFF
TRBJ2-1	NA	TRBV28	CASSFWGGRYNEQFF
TRBJ2-7	NA	TRBV11-2	CASSLTGSVYEQYF
TRBJ2-7	TRBD1	TRBV6-5	CASRPTGGDGYEQYF
TRBJ2-2	NA	TRBV7-2	CASSFSSNTGELFF
TRBJ2-3	NA	TRBV19	CASSIIPGQATDTQYF
TRBJ1-2	TRBD1	TRBV5-5	CASSWQQGAGGYTF
TRBJ2-3	NA	TRBV7-2	CASSLDMIHTDTQYF
TRBJ2-7	NA	TRBV10-3	CAISESAGRAISLYEQYF
TRBJ1-1	NA	TRBV30	CAWSVREFGEAFF
TRBJ2-2	NA	TRBV5-1	CASSLVSTGELFF
TRBJ2-2	TRBD2	TRBV2	CASSDLAGAGTGELFF
TRBJ2-3	TRBD2	TRBV7-8	CASGTSWDTQYF
TRBJ2-5	TRBD1	TRBV7-2	CASSYGQAWETQYF
TRBJ2-2	TRBD2	TRBV28	CASSLPAREKAGGSDGTGELFF
TRBJ2-1	NA	TRBV29-1	CSAARDNEQFF
TRBJ2-7	TRBD2	TRBV28	CASSLSGTGLYEQYF
TRBJ2-3	TRBD2	TRBV6-5	CASSGTKTDTQYF
TRBJ1-6	NA	TRBV6-6	CASRRASNSPLHF
TRBJ1-3	TRBD1	TRBV4-3	CASSQITGTGASHSGNTIYF